This record looks at one TCR beta chain sequence and its context. Both iRepertoire HTBI primers and Arm-PCR of CDR3 regions were used to build the TCR beta libraries. TCRdb ran MiXCR on the multiplex PCR reads and lists one entry per CDR3 protein. The table records about 500,000 distinct CDR3 sequences, 15% to 20% of them present only once. The data originate from a study of regulatory T cells in long-lasting Graves disease. Time point reported: newly diagnosed GD, antithyroid drugs for less than 3 months. The authors made the TCR library using RNA they extracted from PBMCs. This same sample was also part of a study on T cells in Graves' hyperthyroidism and ophthalmopathy. That source adds: Clinicians diagnosed patients from clinical symptoms, serum thyroxine and TRAb, thyroid ultrasound and orbital computed tomography. First-round RT-PCR with HTBI primers amplified the TCR CDR3 region.

This TCR was sampled from a man aged 40-49 years with Graves disease. Sample: peripheral blood mononuclear cells (PBMCs), taken at new diagnosis, from a patient treated with antithyroid drugs.

CDR3 sequence reads: CSARSFGGLQNTEAFF. CDR3 sequence (DNA): TGCAGTGCTAGATCCTTCGGTGGACTTCAGAACACTGAAGCTTTCTTT. The chain carries TRBV20-1 and TRBJ1-1; D unclear. This CDR3 comprises 16 residues. The germline V and J ends were trimmed by 2 bases and 1 base, with 17 bases remaining between them. In germline, CDR1 is DFQATT, CDR2 SNEGSKA (reference sequence).